The present T cell receptor (beta chain) was sequenced within a study of control samples from healthy donors and cancer patients. Libraries were prepared by immunoSEQ multiplex PCR; TCRdb keeps only in-frame clonotypes and omits some of them. The sample carries 390,000 or so clones, around 90% recorded once. The V and J ends lost 0 bases and 7 bases respectively, with 3 bases between them. Germline V gene sequence: CDR1 KGHSH, CDR2 LQKENI. The CDR3 runs to 12 residues. Material: PBMCs. The source of this sequence is a man aged 35 to 55 with head and neck cancer. This sequence joins TRBV18 and TRBJ1-4; D ambiguous. The CDR3 here is CASSPPPEKLFF. The CDR3 DNA sequence: TGTGCCAGCTCACCACCTCCTGAAAAACTGTTTTTT. The full variable domain, with the rest looked up from reference TRBV18 and TRBJ1-4, is NAGVMQNPRHLVRRRGQEARLRCSPMKGHSHVYWYRQLPEEGLKFMVYLQKENIIDESGMPKERFSAEFPKEGPSILRIQQVVRGDSAAYFCASSPPPEKLFFGSGTQLSVL.